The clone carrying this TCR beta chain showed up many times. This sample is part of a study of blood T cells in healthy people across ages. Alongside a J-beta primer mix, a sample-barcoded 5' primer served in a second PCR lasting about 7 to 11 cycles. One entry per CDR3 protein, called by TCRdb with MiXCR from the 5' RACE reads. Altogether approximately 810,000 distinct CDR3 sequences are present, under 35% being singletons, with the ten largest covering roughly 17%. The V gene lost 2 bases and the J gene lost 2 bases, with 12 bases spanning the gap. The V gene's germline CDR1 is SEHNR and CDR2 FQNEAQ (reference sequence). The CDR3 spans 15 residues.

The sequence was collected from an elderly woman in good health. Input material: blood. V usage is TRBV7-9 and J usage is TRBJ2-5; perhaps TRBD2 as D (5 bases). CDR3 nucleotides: TGTGCCAGCAGCTTAATACGGGGATTGCAAGAGACCCAGTACTTC. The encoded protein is CASSLIRGLQETQYF.